The T cell receptor (beta chain) under discussion was sequenced for a study of blood T cell repertoires in COVID-19. The table came from immunoSEQ multiplex PCR; TCRdb's copy has only in-frame clones and leaves some out. In the table there are 250,000 to 350,000 clones, around 88% of which are singletons. From germline, CDR1 is DFQATT and CDR2 SNEGSKA (reference sequence). CDR3 size: 14 residues. The V gene end was trimmed by 3 bases and the J gene end by 9 bases; junction bases not matched to a gene: 7. This TCR was recovered from a woman aged 45 to 65 with acute or convalescent COVID-19. V and J are TRBV20-1 and TRBJ2-1; 11 bases align to TRBD2. Sequencing used peripheral blood. CDR3 amino acids: CSASQLAGASEQFF. The CDR3 DNA reads as TGCAGTGCTAGTCAACTAGCGGGAGCATCTGAGCAGTTCTTC.